A selection of T cell receptor beta chains follows, all from one sample in a study of low-dose radiotherapy and immunotherapy resistance in tumors. TCRdb redid the calling of the reads with MiXCR, one entry per CDR3 protein. The table records around 80,000 distinct CDR3 sequences, around a sixth of them present only once. The source material was PBMCs, sampled after low-dose radiotherapy plus immunotherapy. Receptors originate from a male donor with prostate cancer. The CDR3 runs from the conserved cysteine through the conserved F or W. The order of the fields is J gene, V gene, D gene, clone size, CDR3 protein, CDR3 DNA. The D gene is left open where the match is weak. Where a row states a size, it is once, few, many or the class of an expanded clone; other rows omit it.

J: TRBJ1-6
V: TRBV6-2/TRBV6-3
D: TRBD1
size: .
CDR3: CASTDRGLTSPLHF
DNA: TGTGCCAGCACCGACAGGGGGTTGACTTCACCCCTCCACTTT

J: TRBJ1-5
V: TRBV5-6
D: .
size: .
CDR3: CASSLGRGSYSNQPQHF
DNA: TGTGCCAGCAGCTTGGGCAGGGGATCTTATAGCAATCAGCCCCAGCATTTT

J: TRBJ1-1
V: TRBV28
D: .
size: .
CDR3: CASSLGQFMNTEAFF
DNA: TGTGCCAGCAGTTTAGGCCAGTTCATGAACACTGAAGCTTTCTTT

J: TRBJ2-1
V: TRBV2
D: TRBD2
size: many
CDR3: CASSSGERGGMDEQFF
DNA: TGTGCCAGCAGTTCCGGCGAACGGGGGGGGATGGATGAGCAGTTCTTC

J: TRBJ2-4
V: TRBV4-1
D: .
size: many
CDR3: CASSQESLAKNIQYF
DNA: TGCGCCAGCAGCCAAGAGTCGCTAGCCAAAAACATTCAGTACTTC

J: TRBJ2-3
V: TRBV28
D: TRBD2
size: .
CDR3: CASSLAGGPRYTQYF
DNA: TGTGCCAGCAGTTTGGCGGGAGGGCCTCGATATACGCAGTATTTT

J: TRBJ2-5
V: TRBV5-1
D: TRBD2
size: many
CDR3: CASSLSGPGGSQETQYF
DNA: TGCGCCAGCAGCTTGTCGGGGCCCGGGGGGAGTCAAGAGACCCAGTACTTC

J: TRBJ2-6
V: TRBV15
D: .
size: many
CDR3: CATSGLMGQEEGANVLTF
DNA: TGTGCCACCAGCGGCCTAATGGGGCAGGAAGAGGGGGCCAACGTCCTGACTTTC

J: TRBJ2-5
V: TRBV11-2
D: .
size: few
CDR3: CASSPDWGAYETQYF
DNA: TGTGCCAGCAGCCCGGACTGGGGGGCTTATGAGACCCAGTACTTC

J: TRBJ2-5
V: TRBV29-1
D: .
size: many
CDR3: CSVGLGVQETQYF
DNA: TGCAGCGTTGGGCTCGGGGTGCAGGAGACCCAGTACTTC

J: TRBJ2-2
V: TRBV5-1
D: TRBD2
size: many
CDR3: CASSTYLPGLAGGPDTGELFF
DNA: TGTGCCAGCAGCACCTACCTGCCGGGACTAGCGGGAGGGCCGGACACCGGGGAGCTGTTTTTT

J: TRBJ1-2
V: TRBV20-1
D: TRBD1
size: many
CDR3: CSASYRGRGYTF
DNA: TGCAGTGCTAGTTACAGGGGCCGGGGCTACACCTTC

J: TRBJ2-5
V: TRBV25-1
D: TRBD1
size: many
CDR3: CASSPQGARYETQYF
DNA: TGTGCCAGCAGTCCACAGGGGGCACGCTACGAGACCCAGTACTTC

J: TRBJ2-2
V: TRBV27
D: .
size: .
CDR3: CANTPNNPGELFF
DNA: TGTGCCAACACTCCCAACAACCCCGGGGAGCTGTTTTTT

J: TRBJ2-7
V: TRBV28
D: .
size: many
CDR3: CASSFPGYEQYF
DNA: TGTGCCAGCAGTTTTCCGGGGTACGAGCAGTACTTC

J: TRBJ2-2
V: TRBV7-8
D: .
size: many
CDR3: CASSFPEIGELFF
DNA: TGTGCCAGCAGCTTCCCGGAGATCGGGGAGCTGTTTTTT

J: TRBJ2-2
V: TRBV5-3
D: .
size: many
CDR3: CASSLFGQVTGELFF
DNA: TGTGCCAGCAGCTTATTCGGACAAGTGACCGGGGAGCTGTTTTTT

J: TRBJ2-1
V: TRBV4-1
D: TRBD2
size: .
CDR3: CASSHSGYRGLAPSYNEQFF
DNA: TGCGCCAGCAGCCATTCAGGTTATCGGGGACTAGCTCCCTCCTACAATGAGCAGTTCTTC

J: TRBJ2-1
V: TRBV4-3
D: .
size: many
CDR3: CASSQAGNEQFF
DNA: TGCGCCAGCAGCCAAGCCGGTAATGAGCAGTTCTTC

J: TRBJ2-1
V: TRBV28
D: .
size: few
CDR3: CASTAASGQYNEQFF
DNA: TGTGCCAGCACCGCCGCAAGCGGCCAATACAATGAGCAGTTCTTC

J: TRBJ1-1
V: TRBV20-1
D: .
size: .
CDR3: CSARDGAGRDTEAFF
DNA: TGCAGTGCTAGAGATGGGGCAGGGAGGGACACTGAAGCTTTCTTT

J: TRBJ2-1
V: TRBV15
D: TRBD2
size: .
CDR3: CATSRSGDNEQFF
DNA: TGTGCCACCAGCAGGAGCGGGGACAATGAGCAGTTCTTC

J: TRBJ2-7
V: TRBV20-1
D: TRBD2
size: many
CDR3: CSASGLAGSPYEQYF
DNA: TGCAGTGCTAGTGGACTAGCGGGATCCCCCTACGAGCAGTACTTC

J: TRBJ2-7
V: TRBV29-1
D: .
size: many
CDR3: CSVQGGSTSNSYEQYF
DNA: TGCAGCGTCCAGGGGGGCTCCACGTCTAATTCCTACGAGCAGTACTTC

J: TRBJ1-5
V: TRBV5-8
D: .
size: .
CDR3: CASNQQGSAHQPQHF
DNA: TGTGCCAGCAACCAACAGGGCTCGGCGCATCAGCCCCAGCATTTT

J: TRBJ2-7
V: TRBV4-2
D: .
size: many
CDR3: CASALEASANEQYF
DNA: TGTGCCAGCGCCTTGGAGGCCTCGGCCAACGAGCAGTACTTC

J: TRBJ2-5
V: TRBV5-4
D: TRBD1
size: few
CDR3: CASSGQVQETQYF
DNA: TGTGCCAGCAGCGGACAGGTGCAAGAGACCCAGTACTTC

J: TRBJ2-4
V: TRBV5-1
D: TRBD1
size: many
CDR3: CASSPGTGILAKNIQYF
DNA: TGCGCCAGCAGCCCCGGGACAGGGATCCTAGCCAAAAACATTCAGTACTTC

J: TRBJ2-1
V: TRBV5-8
D: TRBD1
size: many
CDR3: CASSLDQGERFF
DNA: TGTGCCAGCAGCTTGGATCAGGGGGAGCGGTTCTTC

J: TRBJ1-5
V: TRBV6-2/TRBV6-3
D: .
size: many
CDR3: CASSYFSQPQHF
DNA: TGTGCCAGCAGTTACTTTAGTCAGCCCCAGCATTTT

J: TRBJ1-5
V: TRBV19
D: .
size: many
CDR3: CASRGSTEGSNQPQHF
DNA: TGTGCCAGTAGGGGGTCGACGGAGGGGAGCAATCAGCCCCAGCATTTT

J: TRBJ2-5
V: TRBV9
D: TRBD1
size: many
CDR3: CASSVGGQLSQETQYF
DNA: TGTGCCAGCAGCGTAGGGGGACAGCTATCCCAAGAGACCCAGTACTTC

J: TRBJ1-1
V: TRBV6-5
D: .
size: .
CDR3: CASSHDRINTEAFF
DNA: TGTGCCAGCAGTCACGACAGGATTAACACTGAAGCTTTCTTT

J: TRBJ2-7
V: TRBV7-2
D: .
size: many
CDR3: CASSLQGSGPYEQYF
DNA: TGTGCCAGCAGCTTACAGGGGAGCGGCCCCTACGAGCAGTACTTC

J: TRBJ2-7
V: TRBV18
D: .
size: many
CDR3: CASSPDGGRTYEQYF
DNA: TGTGCCAGCTCCCCGGACGGAGGTCGGACCTACGAGCAGTACTTC

J: TRBJ2-7
V: TRBV5-6
D: .
size: many
CDR3: CASSRMTIPNEQYF
DNA: TGTGCCAGCAGTAGGATGACTATCCCGAACGAGCAGTACTTC

J: TRBJ2-1
V: TRBV7-8
D: .
size: many
CDR3: CASSSKWGQFF
DNA: TGTGCCAGCAGCTCCAAGTGGGGGCAGTTCTTC